These 9 T cell receptor beta chains came from one sample sequenced in a study of blood T cell repertoires in COVID-19. The assay was immunoSEQ multiplex PCR, and TCRdb's table has in-frame clones only and misses some. The table records some 78,000 clones, 90% of them present only once. The sequenced material came from peripheral blood. Receptor source: a woman in her forties or fifties in a cohort sampled during active COVID-19.

The V and J genes are TRBV9 and TRBJ2-1; 8 bases align to TRBD2. Germline CDR1 SGDLS, CDR2 YYNGEE. This CDR3 has 17 residues. Germline trimming cut 0 bases from V and 4 bases from J; bases unmatched to any gene: 9. DNA for the CDR3: TGTGCCAGCAGCGTAGAAGGAGCGGGAGAGGGGTACAATGAGCAGTTCTTC. Protein product: CASSVEGAGEGYNEQFF.

The chain has TRBV30 and TRBJ2-1; 8 bases are shared with TRBD2. The CDR3 totals 15 residues. Germline V gene lookup returns CDR1 GTSNPN and CDR2 SVGIG (reference sequence). Trimming at V came to 4 bases and at J to 0 bases, leaving 5 bases not matched to a gene. The chain's CDR3 is CAWTSGLFSYNEQFF. DNA of the CDR3: TGTGCCTGGACTAGCGGGCTTTTCTCCTACAATGAGCAGTTCTTC.

The chain is built from TRBV24-1 and TRBJ1-2; D uncertain. This CDR3 is built from 16 residues. CDR1 is KGHDR and CDR2 is SFDVKD in the germline V gene. Trimming cost V 2 bases and J 1 base, with 13 bases left between them. The DNA for the CDR3 is TGTGCCACCAGTGATTCGGCCGCCGCGGGTAACTATGGCTACACCTTC. Translation: CATSDSAAAGNYGYTF.

The chain has TRBV4-1 and TRBJ2-3; 9 nucleotides align to TRBD2. Germline CDR1 is MGHRA and CDR2 is YSYEKL. The CDR3 loop spans 18 amino acids. Trimming took 0 bases from V and 6 from J; bases not matched to a gene: 13. DNA for the CDR3: TGCGCCAGCAGCCAAGATCTAACGGGACTAGCTTACGAGGATACGCAGTATTTT. It specifies CASSQDLTGLAYEDTQYF.

The chain combines TRBV11-2 with TRBJ2-1, with 11 bases fitting TRBD2. This CDR3 has 14 amino acids. The V gene's germline CDR1 is SGHAT and CDR2 FQNNGV. Germline trimming cut 6 bases from V and 4 bases from J; bases unmatched to any gene: 2. Here the CDR3 reads CASRGTSGYNEQFF. The CDR3 DNA reads TGTGCCAGCAGAGGGACTAGCGGTTACAATGAGCAGTTCTTC.

The rearrangement uses TRBV6-2 or TRBV6-3 and TRBJ2-7; D may correspond to TRBD1 or TRBD2 (6 bases each). Germline V gene sequence: CDR1 MNHEY, CDR2 SVGEGT. Trimming left V 6 bases short and J 5 bases short, with 8 bases between. CDR3 size: 11 residues. CDR3 protein: CASSGGNEQYF. The CDR3 nucleotides are TGTGCCAGCAGCGGGGGCAACGAGCAGTACTTC.

V gene TRBV28 combines with J gene TRBJ2-1; possible D gene TRBD2, 5 bases. Germline V lookup: CDR1 MDHEN, CDR2 SYDVKM. Trimming pared 3 bases from V and 9 bases from J, leaving 30 bases between. The CDR3 is made up of 19 amino acids. The CDR3 here is CASSFYIVEAAAGNGEQFF. Here the CDR3 DNA reads TGTGCCAGCAGTTTTTATATTGTAGAGGCTGCCGCCGGGAATGGTGAGCAGTTCTTC.

DNA of the CDR3: TGCAGTGCCTCTAGGATCAATGAGCAGTTCTTC. Translating it yields CSASRINEQFF. This chain connects TRBV20-1 to TRBJ2-1; D uncertain. CDR3 length: 11 residues. The germline gives CDR1 DFQATT, CDR2 SNEGSKA (reference sequence). V was cut by 6 bases and J by 6 bases, with 9 bases left in between.

V is TRBV28 and J is TRBJ2-5; 14 bases align to TRBD2. CDR1 and CDR2 from the germline V gene are MDHEN and SYDVKM. Trimming removed 5 bases from V and 7 bases from J; junction bases left unmatched: 18. The CDR3 runs 19 residues. The CDR3 sequence is CASSPRFSGLAGGFRTQYF. CDR3 nucleotide sequence: TGTGCCAGCAGTCCCCGCTTCTCCGGACTAGCGGGAGGTTTCAGGACCCAGTACTTC.